This is a list of T cell receptor beta chains from one sample in a study of breast tumors, draining lymph nodes, adjacent tissues. TCRdb itself ran the multiplex PCR reads through MiXCR, one entry per CDR3 protein. Of 80,000 to 130,000 distinct CDR3 sequences detected, around 21% appear once; the ten largest clones hold approximately 1.2%. The specimen sequenced was axillary lymph node tissue. These receptors originate from a female donor with breast cancer. Some clones in this sample may be carry-over from other donors' samples. CDR3s include the opening cysteine and the closing phenylalanine or tryptophan. Each record gives: V gene, J gene, CDR3 protein.

TRBV7-9	TRBJ2-7	CASSHTQGREQYF
TRBV7-9	TRBJ2-1	CASSPFRLAGNNEQFF
TRBV18	TRBJ2-4	CASSPAKNIQYF
TRBV12-3/TRBV12-4	TRBJ1-5	CASSRTLTGIQPQHF
TRBV30	TRBJ1-6	CAWSSRTYSSYNSPLHF
TRBV2	TRBJ1-5	CASSKTGSNQPQHF
TRBV5-5	TRBJ1-5	CASSFGQGKQPQHF
TRBV11-2	TRBJ1-6	CASSFVDSANSPLHF
TRBV5-1	TRBJ2-1	CASSLVAGGNEQFF
TRBV7-8	TRBJ2-7	CASSLAAGRAYEQYF
TRBV4-1	TRBJ2-2	CASSQDWRGGGELFF
TRBV2	TRBJ2-7	CASSDGFGEQYF
TRBV5-1	TRBJ2-7	CASNPTTGTYEQYF
TRBV20-1	TRBJ1-5	CSAREVQNQPQHF
TRBV20-1	TRBJ2-7	CSAKSWVEQYF
TRBV10-3	TRBJ1-1	CAISDPLKQGPMNTEAFF
TRBV11-3	TRBJ2-2	CASSGRPQGSGELFF
TRBV7-2	TRBJ2-1	CASSQTSGGVDEQFF
TRBV29-1	TRBJ1-3	CSVEPPRQYSSGNTIYF
TRBV20-1	TRBJ1-1	CSAYRQGATEAFF
TRBV7-2	TRBJ1-2	CASSSRGAGYGYTF
TRBV20-1	TRBJ1-5	CSAKSGTNSNQPQHF
TRBV30	TRBJ2-1	CAWTELGNEQFF
TRBV10-3	TRBJ2-1	CAIGLVGTRTYNEQFF
TRBV7-3	TRBJ2-1	CASSLLGGRNEQFF
TRBV10-1	TRBJ2-1	CASSWDLRNEQFF
TRBV6-1	TRBJ2-1	CASRRNEQFF
TRBV5-4	TRBJ1-3	CASSSRTGDRNTIYF
TRBV7-8	TRBJ2-1	CASSLKTRTAYNEQFF
TRBV19	TRBJ2-7	CASSTGSSSYEQYF
TRBV12-3/TRBV12-4	TRBJ1-3	CASRRVLRDGNTIYF